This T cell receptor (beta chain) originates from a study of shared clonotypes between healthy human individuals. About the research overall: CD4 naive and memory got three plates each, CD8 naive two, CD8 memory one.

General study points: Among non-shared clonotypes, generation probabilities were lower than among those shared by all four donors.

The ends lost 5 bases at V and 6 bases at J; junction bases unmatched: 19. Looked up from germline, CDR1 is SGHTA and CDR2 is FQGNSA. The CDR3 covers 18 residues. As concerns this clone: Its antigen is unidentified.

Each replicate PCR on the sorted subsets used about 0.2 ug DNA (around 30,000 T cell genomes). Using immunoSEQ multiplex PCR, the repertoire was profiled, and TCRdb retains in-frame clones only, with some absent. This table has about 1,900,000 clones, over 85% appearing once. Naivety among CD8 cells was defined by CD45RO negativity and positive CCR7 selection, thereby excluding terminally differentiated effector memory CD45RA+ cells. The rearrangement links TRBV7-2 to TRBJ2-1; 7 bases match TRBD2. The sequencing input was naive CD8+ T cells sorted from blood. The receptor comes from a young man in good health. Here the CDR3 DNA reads TGTGCCAGCAGCCCATATGGGAGGGAATACCGAATGTCCAATGAGCAGTTCTTC. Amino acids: CASSPYGREYRMSNEQFF.